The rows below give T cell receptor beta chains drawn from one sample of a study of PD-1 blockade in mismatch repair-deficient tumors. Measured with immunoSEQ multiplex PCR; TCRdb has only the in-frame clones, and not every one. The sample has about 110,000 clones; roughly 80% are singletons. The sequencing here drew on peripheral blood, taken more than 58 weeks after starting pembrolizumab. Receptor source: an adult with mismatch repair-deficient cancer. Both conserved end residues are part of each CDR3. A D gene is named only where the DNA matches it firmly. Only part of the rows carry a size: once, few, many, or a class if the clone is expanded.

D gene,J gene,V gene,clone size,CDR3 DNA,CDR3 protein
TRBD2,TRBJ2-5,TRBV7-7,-,TGTGCTAGCAGCTTAGGACTAGCGGGTGGAGAGACCCAGTACTTC,CASSLGLAGGETQYF
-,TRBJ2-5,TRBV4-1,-,TGCGCCAGCAGCCGAGGACCACAAGAGACCCAGTACTTC,CASSRGPQETQYF
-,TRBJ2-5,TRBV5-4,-,TGTGCCAGCAGCATGGGGGGCGCGGAGACCCAGTACTTC,CASSMGGAETQYF
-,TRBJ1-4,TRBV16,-,TGTGCCAGCAGCCGCGGCCACCATAATGAAAAACTGTTTTTT,CASSRGHHNEKLFF
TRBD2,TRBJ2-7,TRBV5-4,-,TGTGCCAGCAGGCCGGGGGGGACTGAGGAGCAGTACTTC,CASRPGGTEEQYF
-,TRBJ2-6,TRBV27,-,TGTGCCAGCAGTACCAAACAGGTTTCTGGGGCCAACGTCCTGACTTTC,CASSTKQVSGANVLTF
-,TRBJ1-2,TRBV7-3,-,TGTGCCAGCAGCCCAGGCACAACCGGGGATGGGGGCTACACCTTC,CASSPGTTGDGGYTF
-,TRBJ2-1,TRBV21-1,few,TGTGCCAGCAGCTTGGACGGGGAGCAGTTCTTC,CASSLDGEQFF
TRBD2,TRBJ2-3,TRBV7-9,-,TGTGCCAGCAGCCCCGGACTAGCGGAAGATACGCAGTATTTT,CASSPGLAEDTQYF
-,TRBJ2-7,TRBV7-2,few,TGTGCCAGCAGCTTAGCGGGGGGATACTCTACCTACGAGCAGTACTTC,CASSLAGGYSTYEQYF
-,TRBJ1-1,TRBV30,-,TGTGCCTGGAACCCAGGCCGGGGGGACACTGAAGCTTTCTTT,CAWNPGRGDTEAFF
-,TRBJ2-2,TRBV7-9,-,TGTGCCAGCAGCTTAGATGGTCCGTACACCGGGGAGCTGTTTTTT,CASSLDGPYTGELFF
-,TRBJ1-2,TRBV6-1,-,TGTGCCAGCAGTCCCCGACTAGCGGCTAGTTATGGCTACACCTTC,CASSPRLAASYGYTF
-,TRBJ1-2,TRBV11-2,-,TGTGCCAGCAGCCCCGGACAGCACTATGGCTACACCTTC,CASSPGQHYGYTF
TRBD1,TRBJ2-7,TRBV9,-,TGTGCCAGCAGCGTCAGGGGACAGGGGTCGCACGAGCAGTACTTC,CASSVRGQGSHEQYF
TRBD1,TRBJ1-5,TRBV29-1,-,TGCAGCGTCGCACCGGGACAGGGGCGGCAGCCCCAGCATTTT,CSVAPGQGRQPQHF
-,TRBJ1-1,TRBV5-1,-,TGCGCCAGCAGCCTGGATGGAGAATTTGAAGCTTTCTTT,CASSLDGEFEAFF
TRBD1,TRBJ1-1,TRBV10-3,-,TGTGCCATCAGCCAAGACAGGGATGGCGGAGCTTTCTTT,CAISQDRDGGAFF
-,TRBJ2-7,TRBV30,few,TGTGCCTGGAGTTATCAAACCTACGAGCAGTACTTC,CAWSYQTYEQYF
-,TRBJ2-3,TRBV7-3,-,TGTGCCAGCAGCTTGTCTTGGCGGGGCGGCACAGATACGCAGTATTTT,CASSLSWRGGTDTQYF
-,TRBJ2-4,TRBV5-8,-,TGTGCCAGCAGCCCACGACAGTTGTTAGCCAAAAACATTCAGTACTTC,CASSPRQLLAKNIQYF
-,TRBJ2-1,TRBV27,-,TGTGCCAGCAGTTTAAGCGGGCACGCCTACAATGAGCAGTTCTTC,CASSLSGHAYNEQFF
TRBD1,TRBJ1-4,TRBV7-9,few,TGTGCCAGCAGCAGACCGACAGGGGAGAATGAAAAACTGTTTTTT,CASSRPTGENEKLFF
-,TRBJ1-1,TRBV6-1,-,TGTGCCACCAGCCTCACTCTGGGCACTGAAGCTTTCTTT,CATSLTLGTEAFF
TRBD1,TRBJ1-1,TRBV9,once,TGTGCCAGCAGCGCGGGGGGACAGGGGGTAATTCTGCTCTTT,CASSAGGQGVILLF
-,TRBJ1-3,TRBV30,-,TGTGCCTGGAGTACAGGTGGAAACACCATATATTTT,CAWSTGGNTIYF
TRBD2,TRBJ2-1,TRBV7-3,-,TGTGCCAGCAGCAAACTAGCGGGAGGGAGTGAGCAGTTCTTC,CASSKLAGGSEQFF
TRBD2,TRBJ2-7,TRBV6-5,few,TGTGCCAGCACTAGGGCGGGAGTCGGGGCCGACGAGCAGTACTTC,CASTRAGVGADEQYF
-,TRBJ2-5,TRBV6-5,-,TGTGCCAGCAGAAGACCGGGACACTCCAAAGAGACCCAGTACTTC,CASRRPGHSKETQYF
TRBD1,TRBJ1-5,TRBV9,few,TGTGCCAGCAGCGTAGGGACAGGGGATGACCAGCCCCAGCATTTT,CASSVGTGDDQPQHF
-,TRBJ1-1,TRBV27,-,TGTGCCAGCAAGACAGCGATGAACACTGAAGCTTTCTTT,CASKTAMNTEAFF
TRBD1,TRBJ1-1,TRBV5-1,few,TGCGCCAGCAGTTTCGGACAGGAGGGCACTGAAGCTTTCTTT,CASSFGQEGTEAFF
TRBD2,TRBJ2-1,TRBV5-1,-,TGCGCCAGCAGCTTTTTACTAGCGGATTACAATGAGCAGTTCTTC,CASSFLLADYNEQFF
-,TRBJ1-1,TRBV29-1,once,TGCAGCGTGGCAGATCTACAAGGGACTGAAGCTTTCTTT,CSVADLQGTEAFF
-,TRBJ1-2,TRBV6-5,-,TGTGCCAGCAGTCCCAGAGGGCGGTATGGCTACACCTTC,CASSPRGRYGYTF
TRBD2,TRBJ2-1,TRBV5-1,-,TGCGCCAGCAGCGTTAGCGGGAGGGCGGAAAATGAGCAGTTCTTC,CASSVSGRAENEQFF
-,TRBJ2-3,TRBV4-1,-,TGCGCCAGCAGCCAAGAGGAGCCCAACCTATCCCCTAGCACAGATACGCAGTATTTT,CASSQEEPNLSPSTDTQYF
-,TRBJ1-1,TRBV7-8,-,TGTGCCAGCAGCTTATGGGTTAACACTGAAGCTTTCTTT,CASSLWVNTEAFF
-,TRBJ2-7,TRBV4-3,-,TGCGCCAGCAGCCAAGATTCCGGGACACCGGCGGGCGAGCAGTACTTC,CASSQDSGTPAGEQYF
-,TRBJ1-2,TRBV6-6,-,TGTGCCAGCAGTTACTTAGGGTTGGGCTACACCTTC,CASSYLGLGYTF
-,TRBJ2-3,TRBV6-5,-,TGTGCCAGCAGTTTGGGAGCTAGTGCAGATACGCAGTATTTT,CASSLGASADTQYF
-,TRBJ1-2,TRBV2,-,TGTGCCAGCAGTGCTTCGGCTGGCTACACCTTC,CASSASAGYTF
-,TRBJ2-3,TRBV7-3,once,TGTGCCAGCAGCTCCAGGACGGGGAGCACAGATACGCAGTATTTT,CASSSRTGSTDTQYF
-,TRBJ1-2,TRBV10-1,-,TGCGCCAGCAGTGATCAGGGCAAAGGCTATGGCTACACCTTC,CASSDQGKGYGYTF
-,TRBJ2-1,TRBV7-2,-,TGTGCCATTCCAGTGAGCTCCTACAATGAGCAGTTCTTC,CAIPVSSYNEQFF
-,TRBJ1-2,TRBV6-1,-,TGTGCCACATCATTAACCGTCGGTGGCTACACCTTC,CATSLTVGGYTF
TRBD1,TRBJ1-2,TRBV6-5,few,TGTGCCAGCAGTTACCGCGACAGGGGCATCTATGGCTACACCTTC,CASSYRDRGIYGYTF
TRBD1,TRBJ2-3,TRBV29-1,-,TGCAGCGCCACAGGGGAGAGCACAGATACGCAGTATTTT,CSATGESTDTQYF
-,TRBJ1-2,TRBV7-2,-,TGTGCCAGCAGCCCGGCGGGGGGGCGCGTCTATGGCTACACCTTC,CASSPAGGRVYGYTF
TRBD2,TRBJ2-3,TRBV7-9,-,TGTGCCAGCAGGGGGGGACTAGCGGAAAGCACAGATACGCAGTATTTT,CASRGGLAESTDTQYF
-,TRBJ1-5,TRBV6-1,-,TGTGCCAGCGGTCCAGGGCAGGGAGGAAATCAGCCCCAGCATTTT,CASGPGQGGNQPQHF
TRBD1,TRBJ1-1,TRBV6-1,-,TGTGCCAGCAGTGAAGGTCCCCGGACAGGGGGCACTGAAGCTTTCTTT,CASSEGPRTGGTEAFF
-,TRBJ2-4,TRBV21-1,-,TGTGCCAGCACCCAGGGAGGACTAGCGGGAGCGGAAGCCAAAAACATTCAGTACTTC,CASTQGGLAGAEAKNIQYF
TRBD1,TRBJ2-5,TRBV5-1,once,TGCGCCAGCAACGGACAGGGCAAAATACAAGAGACCCAGTACTTC,CASNGQGKIQETQYF
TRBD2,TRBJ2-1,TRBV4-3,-,TGCGCCAGCAGCCCCTCTGCGGGAGGGCCCTACAATGAGCAGTTCTTC,CASSPSAGGPYNEQFF
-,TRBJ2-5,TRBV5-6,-,TGTGCCAGCAGCCATGGACCCTTGGGGACCCAGTACTTC,CASSHGPLGTQYF
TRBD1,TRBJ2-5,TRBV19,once,TGTGCCAGTGGGACAGGGGGTCGAGAGACCCAGTACTTC,CASGTGGRETQYF
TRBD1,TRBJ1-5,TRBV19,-,TGTGCCAGTAGACTTAACAGGGGTGATCAGCCCCAGCATTTT,CASRLNRGDQPQHF
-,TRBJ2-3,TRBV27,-,TGTGCCAGCAGAACATTTAGCACAGATACGCAGTATTTT,CASRTFSTDTQYF